This record covers a single TCR beta chain. Its antigen remains unidentified. Within one base of it there is no much larger clone, and no base qualities were kept. These data are taken from a study of T cell repertoires in cytomegalovirus infection (dated by TCRdb to between 2019 and 2020). In the study overall: Because public TCR beta signatures pointed to carriage of CMV infection together with the matching HLA type, the HLA type of each donor mattered for the analysis. The investigation overall reported the following: The ex vivo response was dominated by HLA-C-restricted CMV-specific TCR beta clonotypes, and the single most frequent clonotype in two of eight donors was supplied by these HLA-C-restricted clonotypes. In both this cohort and an independent cohort of 352 donors, the cumulative frequency of public TCR beta family members distinguished carriers of CMV infection plus the relevant HLA type.

The germline V gene yields SGDLS for CDR1 and YYNGEE for CDR2. The CDR3 holds 12 amino acids from the cysteine to the phenylalanine. Only the CDR3 DNA stays, 36 bases, in frame from base 1. The germline ends are 7 bases apart after V is trimmed by 3 bases and J by 4 bases. Sequencing was carried out with an Illumina HiSeq 1500. TCRdb passed the public sequencing reads through fastp at Q25 and MiXCR, retaining productive beta sequences. Merged by CDR3 protein, the rows form single entries marked with the most common genes and DNA. The sample includes some 180,000 distinct CDR3 sequences, with about 20% observed a single time. Together, the top ten hold around 2.7% of the sample.

The clonotype comes from a human donor in good health (CMV status not recorded). Some clones in this sample may be carry-over from other donors' samples. The V and J segments used are TRBV9 and TRBJ2-5; no confident D gene assignment can be made. The sample was PBMCs. The CDR3 reads as follows: CASSAGRETQYF. The DNA reads as follows: TGTGCCAGCAGCGCCGGGCGAGAGACCCAGTACTTC.